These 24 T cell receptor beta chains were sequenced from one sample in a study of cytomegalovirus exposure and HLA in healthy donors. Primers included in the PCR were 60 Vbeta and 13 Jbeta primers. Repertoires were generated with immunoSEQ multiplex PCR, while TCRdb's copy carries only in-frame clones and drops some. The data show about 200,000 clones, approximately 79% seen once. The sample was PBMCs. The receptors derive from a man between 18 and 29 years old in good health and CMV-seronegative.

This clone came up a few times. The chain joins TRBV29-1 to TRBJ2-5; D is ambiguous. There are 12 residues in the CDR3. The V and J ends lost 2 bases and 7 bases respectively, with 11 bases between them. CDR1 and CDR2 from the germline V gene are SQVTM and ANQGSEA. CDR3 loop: CSVEYPAGTQYF. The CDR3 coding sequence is TGCAGCGTTGAATACCCCGCCGGGACCCAGTACTTC.

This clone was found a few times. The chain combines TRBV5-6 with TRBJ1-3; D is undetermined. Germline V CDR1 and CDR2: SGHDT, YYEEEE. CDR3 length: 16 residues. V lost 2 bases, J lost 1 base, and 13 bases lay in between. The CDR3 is CASSFPHEVSGNTIYF. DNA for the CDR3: TGTGCCAGCAGCTTCCCACATGAGGTATCTGGAAACACCATATATTTT.

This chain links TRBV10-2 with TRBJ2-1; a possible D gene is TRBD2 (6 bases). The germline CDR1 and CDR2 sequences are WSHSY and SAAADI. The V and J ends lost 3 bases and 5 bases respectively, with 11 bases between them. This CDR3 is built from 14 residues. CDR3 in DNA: TGCGCCAGCAGTGATGCGGGGTACGACAATGAGCAGTTCTTC. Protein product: CASSDAGYDNEQFF.

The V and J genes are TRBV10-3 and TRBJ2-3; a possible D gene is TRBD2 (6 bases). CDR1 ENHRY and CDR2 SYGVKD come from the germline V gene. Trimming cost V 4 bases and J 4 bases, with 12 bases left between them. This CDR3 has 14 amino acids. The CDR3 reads CAISGSSGADTQYF. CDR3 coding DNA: TGTGCCATCAGTGGGTCATCGGGGGCAGATACGCAGTATTTT.

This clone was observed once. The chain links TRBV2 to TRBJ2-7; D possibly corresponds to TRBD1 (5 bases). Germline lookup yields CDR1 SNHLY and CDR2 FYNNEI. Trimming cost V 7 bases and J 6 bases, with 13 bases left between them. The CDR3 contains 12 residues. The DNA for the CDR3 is TGTGCCAGCAATGCAAGGGGTCGCGAGCAGTACTTC. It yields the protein CASNARGREQYF.

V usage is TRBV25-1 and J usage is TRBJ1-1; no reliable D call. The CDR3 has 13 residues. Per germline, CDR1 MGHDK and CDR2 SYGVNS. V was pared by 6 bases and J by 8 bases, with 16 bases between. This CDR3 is CASRAGLEGEAFF. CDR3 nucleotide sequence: TGTGCCAGCAGGGCGGGTCTAGAGGGAGAAGCTTTCTTT.

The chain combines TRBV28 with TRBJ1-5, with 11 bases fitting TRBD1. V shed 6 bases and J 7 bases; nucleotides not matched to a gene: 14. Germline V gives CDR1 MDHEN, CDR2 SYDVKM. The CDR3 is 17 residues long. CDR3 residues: CASSLMGGQGGRQPQHF. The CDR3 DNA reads TGTGCCAGCAGCCTTATGGGGGGACAGGGGGGGAGACAGCCCCAGCATTTT.

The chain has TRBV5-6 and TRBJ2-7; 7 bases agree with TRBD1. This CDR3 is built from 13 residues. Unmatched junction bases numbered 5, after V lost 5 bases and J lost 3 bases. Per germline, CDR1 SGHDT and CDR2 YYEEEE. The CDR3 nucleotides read TGTGCCAGCAGGACGACAGGGATCTACGAGCAGTACTTC. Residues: CASRTTGIYEQYF.

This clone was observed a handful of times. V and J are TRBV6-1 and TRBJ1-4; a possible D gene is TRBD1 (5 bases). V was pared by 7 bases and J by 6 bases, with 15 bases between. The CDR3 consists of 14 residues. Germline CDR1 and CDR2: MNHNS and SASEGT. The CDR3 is CASNLGRQDEKLFF. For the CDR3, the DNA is TGTGCCAGCAACTTGGGGCGGCAGGATGAAAAACTGTTTTTT.

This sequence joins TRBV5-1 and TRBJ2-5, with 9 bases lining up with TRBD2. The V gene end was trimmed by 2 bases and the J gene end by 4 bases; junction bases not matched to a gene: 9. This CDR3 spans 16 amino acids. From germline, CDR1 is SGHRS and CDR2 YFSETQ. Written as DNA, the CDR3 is TGCGCCAGCAGCTTCGATAATAGCGGGAGTTTAGAGACCCAGTACTTC. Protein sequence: CASSFDNSGSLETQYF.

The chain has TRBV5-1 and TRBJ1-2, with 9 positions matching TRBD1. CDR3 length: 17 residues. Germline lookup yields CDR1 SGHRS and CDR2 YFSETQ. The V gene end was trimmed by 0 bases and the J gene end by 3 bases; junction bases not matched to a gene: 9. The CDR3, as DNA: TGCGCCAGCAGCTTGGTGCAACAGGGGGCGCCCCACTATGGCTACACCTTC. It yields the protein CASSLVQQGAPHYGYTF.

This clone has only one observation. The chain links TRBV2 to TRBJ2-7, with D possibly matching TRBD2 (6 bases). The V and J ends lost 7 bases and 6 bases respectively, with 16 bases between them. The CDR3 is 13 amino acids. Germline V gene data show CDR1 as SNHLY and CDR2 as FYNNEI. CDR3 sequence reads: CASTGGAFVEQYF. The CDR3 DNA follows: TGTGCCAGCACTGGAGGGGCATTTGTCGAGCAGTACTTC.

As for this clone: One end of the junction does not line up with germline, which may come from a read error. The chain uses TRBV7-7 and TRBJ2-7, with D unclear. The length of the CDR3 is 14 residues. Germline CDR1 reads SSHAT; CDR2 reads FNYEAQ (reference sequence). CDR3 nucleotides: TGTGCTAGCAGCCCAGGTCCCCTCTCCTACGAGCAGTACTTC. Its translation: CASSPGPLSYEQYF.

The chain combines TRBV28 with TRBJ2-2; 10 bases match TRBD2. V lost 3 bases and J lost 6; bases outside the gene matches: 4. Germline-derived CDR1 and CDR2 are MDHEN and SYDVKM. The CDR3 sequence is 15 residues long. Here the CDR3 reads CASSFALAGPGELFF. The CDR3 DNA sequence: TGTGCCAGCAGTTTCGCACTAGCGGGACCCGGGGAGCTGTTTTTT.

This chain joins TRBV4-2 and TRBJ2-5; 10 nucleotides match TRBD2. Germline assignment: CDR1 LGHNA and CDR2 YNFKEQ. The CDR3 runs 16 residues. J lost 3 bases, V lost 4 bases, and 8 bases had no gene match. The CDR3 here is CASSRGEAGGKETQYF. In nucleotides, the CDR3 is TGTGCCAGCAGCCGAGGCGAAGCGGGAGGGAAAGAGACCCAGTACTTC.

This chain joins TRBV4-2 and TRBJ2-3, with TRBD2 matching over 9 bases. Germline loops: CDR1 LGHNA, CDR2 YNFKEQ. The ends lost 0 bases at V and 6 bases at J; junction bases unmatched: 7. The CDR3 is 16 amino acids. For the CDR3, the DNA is TGTGCCAGCAGCCAAGATTTCGGCAGCGGGAGGGATACGCAGTATTTT. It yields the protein CASSQDFGSGRDTQYF.

The CDR3 protein is CASSLEGGPSNQPQHF. CDR3 nucleotide sequence: TGTGCCAGCAGCTTAGAAGGGGGCCCGAGCAATCAGCCCCAGCATTTT. The chain is built from TRBV7-8 and TRBJ1-5; 7 nucleotides align to TRBD1. This CDR3 spans 16 amino acids. Germline V gives CDR1 SGHVS, CDR2 FQNEAQ. Losses at the gene ends were 1 base for V and 1 base for J; bases not matched to a gene: 4.

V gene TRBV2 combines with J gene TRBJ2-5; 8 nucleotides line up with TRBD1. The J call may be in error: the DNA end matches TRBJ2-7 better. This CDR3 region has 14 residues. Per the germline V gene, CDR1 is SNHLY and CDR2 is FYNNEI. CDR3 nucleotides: TGTGCCAGCAGATGGGACAGGAGCTCCTACGAGCAGTACTTC. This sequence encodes CASRWDRSSYEQYF.

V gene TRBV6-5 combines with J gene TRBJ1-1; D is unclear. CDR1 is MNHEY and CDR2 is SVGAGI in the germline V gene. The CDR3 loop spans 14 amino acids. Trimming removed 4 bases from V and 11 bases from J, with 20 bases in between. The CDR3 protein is CASSWTRETLEAFF. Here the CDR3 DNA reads TGTGCCAGCAGTTGGACCCGGGAGACCCTGGAGGCTTTCTTT.

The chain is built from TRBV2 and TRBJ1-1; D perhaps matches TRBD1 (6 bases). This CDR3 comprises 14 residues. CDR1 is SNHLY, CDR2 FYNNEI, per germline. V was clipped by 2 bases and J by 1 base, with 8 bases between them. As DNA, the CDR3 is TGTGCCAGCAGTGAACAGGGGACGAACACTGAAGCTTTCTTT. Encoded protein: CASSEQGTNTEAFF.

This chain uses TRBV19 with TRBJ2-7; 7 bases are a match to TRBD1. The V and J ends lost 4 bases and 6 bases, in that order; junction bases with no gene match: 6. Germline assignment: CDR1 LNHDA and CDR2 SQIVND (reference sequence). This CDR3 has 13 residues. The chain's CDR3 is CASSTRQGSEQYF. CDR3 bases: TGTGCCAGTAGTACCCGACAGGGTTCCGAGCAGTACTTC.

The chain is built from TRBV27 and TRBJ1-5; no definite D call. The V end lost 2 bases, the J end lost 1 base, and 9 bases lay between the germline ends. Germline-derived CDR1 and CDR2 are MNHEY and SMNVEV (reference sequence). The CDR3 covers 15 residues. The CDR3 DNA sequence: TGTGCCAGCAGTTTAGGCGCGGGGAGCAATCAGCCCCAGCATTTT. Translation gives CASSLGAGSNQPQHF.

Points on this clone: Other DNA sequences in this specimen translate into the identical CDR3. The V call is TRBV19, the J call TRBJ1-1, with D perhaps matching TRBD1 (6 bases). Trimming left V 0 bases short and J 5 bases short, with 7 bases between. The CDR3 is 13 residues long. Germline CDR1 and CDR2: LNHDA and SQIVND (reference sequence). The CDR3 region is CASSIDRGTEAFF. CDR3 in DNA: TGTGCCAGTAGTATAGACAGGGGAACTGAAGCTTTCTTT.

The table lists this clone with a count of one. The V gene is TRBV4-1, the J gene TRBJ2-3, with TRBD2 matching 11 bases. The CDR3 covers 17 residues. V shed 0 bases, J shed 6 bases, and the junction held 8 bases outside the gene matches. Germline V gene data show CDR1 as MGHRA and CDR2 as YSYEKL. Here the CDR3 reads CASSQDTSGSYLDTQYF. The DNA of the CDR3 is TGCGCCAGCAGCCAAGATACTAGCGGGAGTTATCTGGATACGCAGTATTTT.